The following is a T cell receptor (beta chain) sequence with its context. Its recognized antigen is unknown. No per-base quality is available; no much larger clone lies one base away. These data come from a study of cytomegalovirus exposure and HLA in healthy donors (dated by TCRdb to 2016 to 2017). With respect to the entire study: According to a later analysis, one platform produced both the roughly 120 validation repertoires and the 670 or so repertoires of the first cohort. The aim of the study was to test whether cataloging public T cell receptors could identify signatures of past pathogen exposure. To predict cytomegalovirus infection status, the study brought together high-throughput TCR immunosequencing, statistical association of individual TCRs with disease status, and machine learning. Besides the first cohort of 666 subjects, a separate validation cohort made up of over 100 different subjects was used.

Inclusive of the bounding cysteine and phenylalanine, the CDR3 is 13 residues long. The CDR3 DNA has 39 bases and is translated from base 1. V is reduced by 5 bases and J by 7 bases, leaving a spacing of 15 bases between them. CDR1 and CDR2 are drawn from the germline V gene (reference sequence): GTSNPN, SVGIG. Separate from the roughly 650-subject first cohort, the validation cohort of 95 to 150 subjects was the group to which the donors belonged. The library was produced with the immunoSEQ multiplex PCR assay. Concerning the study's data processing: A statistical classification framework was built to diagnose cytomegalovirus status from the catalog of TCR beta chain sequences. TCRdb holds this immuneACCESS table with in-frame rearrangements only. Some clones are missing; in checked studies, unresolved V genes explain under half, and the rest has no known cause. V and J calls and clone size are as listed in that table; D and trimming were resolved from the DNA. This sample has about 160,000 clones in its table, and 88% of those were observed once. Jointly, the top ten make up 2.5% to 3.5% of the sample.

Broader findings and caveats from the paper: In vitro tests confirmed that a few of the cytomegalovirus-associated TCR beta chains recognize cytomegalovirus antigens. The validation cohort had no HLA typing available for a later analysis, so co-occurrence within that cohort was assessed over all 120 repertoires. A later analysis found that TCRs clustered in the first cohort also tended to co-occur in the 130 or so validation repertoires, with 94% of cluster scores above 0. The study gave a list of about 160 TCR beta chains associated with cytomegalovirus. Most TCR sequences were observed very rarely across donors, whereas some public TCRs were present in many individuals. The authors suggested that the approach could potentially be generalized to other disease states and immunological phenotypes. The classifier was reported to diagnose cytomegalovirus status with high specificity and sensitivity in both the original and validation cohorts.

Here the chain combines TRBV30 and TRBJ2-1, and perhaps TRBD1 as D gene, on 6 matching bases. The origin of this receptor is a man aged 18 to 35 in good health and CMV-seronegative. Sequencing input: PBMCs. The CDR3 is CAWFAGEGNEQFF. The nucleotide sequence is TGTGCCTGGTTTGCAGGGGAAGGAAATGAGCAGTTCTTC.